The subject of this entry is one T cell receptor (beta chain). These data belong to a study of blood T cell repertoires in COVID-19. Across the study: Material from acute and convalescent COVID-19 was sourced from the United States, Italy and Spain. From T cells, B-cell-depleted T cells, or PBMCs came the material, which was cDNA or gDNA.

Germline lookup yields CDR1 SGDLS and CDR2 YYNGEE. The CDR3 runs to 16 residues. J gave up 1 base and V 4 bases, and 8 bases lay outside the gene matches. Authors' processing steps: Estimation of nucleated cell counts relied on the amplification of reference gene primers. Assay: immunoSEQ multiplex PCR; the TCRdb copy retains only in-frame clones and omits some. The D gene and trimming were derived from the DNA, and the V and J assignments and clone size from that table. The sample yields 70,000 to 95,000 clones, 88% seen once. The specimen was peripheral blood. The chain links TRBV9 to TRBJ2-3; TRBD1 agrees at 8 bases. The source of this sequence is a man between 70 and 80 years old with acute or convalescent COVID-19. The DNA for the CDR3 is TGTGCCAGCAGCACGACAGGGGTCGGGGGCACAGATACGCAGTATTTT. Its protein product is CASSTTGVGGTDTQYF. Full variable domain (rest looked up from reference TRBV9 and TRBJ2-3): DSGVTQTPKHLITATGQRVTLRCSPRSGDLSVYWYQQSLDQGLQFLIQYYNGEERAKGNILERFSAQQFPDLHSELNLSSLELGDSALYFCASSTTGVGGTDTQYFGPGTRLTVL.